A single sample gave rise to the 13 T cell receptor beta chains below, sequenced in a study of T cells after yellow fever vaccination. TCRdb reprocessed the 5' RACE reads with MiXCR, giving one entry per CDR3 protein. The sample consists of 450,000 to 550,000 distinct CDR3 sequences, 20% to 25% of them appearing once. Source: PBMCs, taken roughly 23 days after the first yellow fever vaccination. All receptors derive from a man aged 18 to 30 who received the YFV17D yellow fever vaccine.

As DNA, the CDR3 is TGCAGTGCTAGGTGGGGCACTGAAGCTTTCTTT. Encoded protein: CSARWGTEAFF. V is TRBV20-1 and J is TRBJ1-1; D uncertain. CDR3 length: 11 amino acids. The germline V gene has CDR1 DFQATT and CDR2 SNEGSKA (reference sequence). Trimming shortened V by 3 bases and J by 4 bases, and 6 bases separated the two germline ends.

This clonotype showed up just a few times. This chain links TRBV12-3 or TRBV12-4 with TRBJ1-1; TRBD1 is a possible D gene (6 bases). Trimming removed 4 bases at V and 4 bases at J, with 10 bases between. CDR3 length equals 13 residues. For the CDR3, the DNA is TGTGCCAGCAGTTCACAGGGTCTCACTGAAGCTTTCTTT. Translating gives CASSSQGLTEAFF.

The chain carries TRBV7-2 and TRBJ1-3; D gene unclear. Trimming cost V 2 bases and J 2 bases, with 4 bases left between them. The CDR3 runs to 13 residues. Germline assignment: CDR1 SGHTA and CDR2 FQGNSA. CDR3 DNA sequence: TGTGCCAGCAGCTTAAAGGCTGGAAACACCATATATTTT. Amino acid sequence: CASSLKAGNTIYF.

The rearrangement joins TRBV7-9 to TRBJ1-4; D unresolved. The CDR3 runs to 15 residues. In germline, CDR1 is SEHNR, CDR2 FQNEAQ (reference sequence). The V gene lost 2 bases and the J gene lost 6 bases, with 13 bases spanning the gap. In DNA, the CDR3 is TGTGCCAGCAGCTTAAATCTTCGGGAGGATGAAAAACTGTTTTTT. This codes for CASSLNLREDEKLFF.

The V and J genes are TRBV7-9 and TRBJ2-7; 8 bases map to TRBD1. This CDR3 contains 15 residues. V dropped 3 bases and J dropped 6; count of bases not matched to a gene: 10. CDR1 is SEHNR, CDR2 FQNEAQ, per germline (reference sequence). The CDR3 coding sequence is TGTGCCAGCAGCTTCACCTGGACAGGGTCGGGCGAGCAGTACGTC. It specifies CASSFTWTGSGEQYV.

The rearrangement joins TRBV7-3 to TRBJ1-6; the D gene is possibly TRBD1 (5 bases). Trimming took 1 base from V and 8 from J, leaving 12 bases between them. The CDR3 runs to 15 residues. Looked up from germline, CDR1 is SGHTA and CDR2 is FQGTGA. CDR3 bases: TGTGCCAGCAGCTTAATTGGAGGGGCCGATTCACCCCTCCACTTT. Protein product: CASSLIGGADSPLHF.

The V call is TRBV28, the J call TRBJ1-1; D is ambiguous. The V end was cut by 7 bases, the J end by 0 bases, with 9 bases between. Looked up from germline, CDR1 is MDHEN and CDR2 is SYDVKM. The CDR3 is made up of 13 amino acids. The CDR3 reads CASTHILNTEAFF. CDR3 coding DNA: TGTGCCAGCACCCATATCTTGAACACTGAAGCTTTCTTT.

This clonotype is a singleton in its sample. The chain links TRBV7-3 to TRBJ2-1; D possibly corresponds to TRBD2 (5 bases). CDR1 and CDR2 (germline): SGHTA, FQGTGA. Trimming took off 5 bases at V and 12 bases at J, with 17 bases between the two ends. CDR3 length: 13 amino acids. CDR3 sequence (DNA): TGTGCCAGCAGCCTCACACGGGGTTGGGGGCAGTTCTTC. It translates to CASSLTRGWGQFF.

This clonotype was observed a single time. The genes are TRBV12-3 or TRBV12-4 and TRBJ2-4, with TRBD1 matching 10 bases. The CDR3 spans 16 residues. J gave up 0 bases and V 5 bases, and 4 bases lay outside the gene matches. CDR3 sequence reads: CASSQGQGGAKNIQYF. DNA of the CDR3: TGTGCCAGCAGTCAAGGACAGGGGGGAGCCAAAAACATTCAGTACTTC.

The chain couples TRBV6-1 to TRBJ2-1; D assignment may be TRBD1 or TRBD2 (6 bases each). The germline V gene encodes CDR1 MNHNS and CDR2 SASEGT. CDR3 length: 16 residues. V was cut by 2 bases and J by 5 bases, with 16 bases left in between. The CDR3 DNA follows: TGTGCCAGCAGTGAACTGGATCGGGGGACACACAATGAGCAGTTCTTC. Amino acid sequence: CASSELDRGTHNEQFF.

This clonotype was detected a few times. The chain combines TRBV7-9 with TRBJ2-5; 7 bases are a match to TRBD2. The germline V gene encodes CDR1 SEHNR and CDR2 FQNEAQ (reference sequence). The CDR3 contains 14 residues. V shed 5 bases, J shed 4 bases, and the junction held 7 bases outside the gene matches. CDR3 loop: CASSLSGGSETQYF. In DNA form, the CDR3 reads TGTGCCAGCAGCCTCTCGGGGGGATCAGAGACCCAGTACTTC.

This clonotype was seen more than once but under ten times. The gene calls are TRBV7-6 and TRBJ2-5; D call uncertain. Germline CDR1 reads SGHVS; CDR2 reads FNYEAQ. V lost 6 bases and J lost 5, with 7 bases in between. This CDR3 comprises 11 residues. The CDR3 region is CASSQLETQYF. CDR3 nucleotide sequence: TGTGCCAGCAGTCAATTGGAGACCCAGTACTTC.

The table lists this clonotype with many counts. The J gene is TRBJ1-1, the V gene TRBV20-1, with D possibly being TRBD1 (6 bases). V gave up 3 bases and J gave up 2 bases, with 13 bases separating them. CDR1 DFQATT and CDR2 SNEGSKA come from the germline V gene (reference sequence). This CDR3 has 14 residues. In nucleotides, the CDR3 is TGCAGTGCTAGGGGGGGGCGCGGAAACACTGAAGCTTTCTTT. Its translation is CSARGGRGNTEAFF.